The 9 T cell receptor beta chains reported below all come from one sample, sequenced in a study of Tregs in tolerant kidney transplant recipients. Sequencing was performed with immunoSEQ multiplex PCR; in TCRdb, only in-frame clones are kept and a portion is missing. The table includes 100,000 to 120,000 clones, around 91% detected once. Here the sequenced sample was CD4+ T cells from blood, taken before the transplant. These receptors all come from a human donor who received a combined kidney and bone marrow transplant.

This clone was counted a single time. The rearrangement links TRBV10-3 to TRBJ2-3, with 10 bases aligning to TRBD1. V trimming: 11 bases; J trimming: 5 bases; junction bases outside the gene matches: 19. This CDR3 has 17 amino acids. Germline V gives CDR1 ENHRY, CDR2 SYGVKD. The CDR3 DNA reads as TGTGCCCCCCGGACCGTCCCCCGACAGGGGGCTGGAGATACGCAGTATTTT. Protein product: CAPRTVPRQGAGDTQYF.

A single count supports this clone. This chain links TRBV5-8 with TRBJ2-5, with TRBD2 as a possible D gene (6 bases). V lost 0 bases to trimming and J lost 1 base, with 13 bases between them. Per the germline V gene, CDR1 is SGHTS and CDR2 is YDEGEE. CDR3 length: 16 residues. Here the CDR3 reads CASSLGVGGSQETQYF. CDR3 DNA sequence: TGTGCCAGCAGCTTGGGGGTCGGGGGATCCCAAGAGACCCAGTACTTC.

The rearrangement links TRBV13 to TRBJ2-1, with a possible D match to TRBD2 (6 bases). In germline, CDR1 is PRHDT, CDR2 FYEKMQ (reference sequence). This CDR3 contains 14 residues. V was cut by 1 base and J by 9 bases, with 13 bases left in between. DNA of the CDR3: TGTGCCAGCAGCTTAGACCGGAGGGCCCCTGAGCAGTTCTTC. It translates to CASSLDRRAPEQFF.

The CDR3 DNA follows: TGCGCCAGCAGCTCCCTAGCGGGGGACAATGAGCAGTTCTTC. As protein: CASSSLAGDNEQFF. This chain joins TRBV5-1 and TRBJ2-1; 10 nucleotides align to TRBD2. The CDR3 is 14 amino acids. Losses at the gene ends were 3 bases for V and 5 bases for J; bases not matched to a gene: 2. CDR1 and CDR2 from the germline V gene are SGHRS and YFSETQ. Filled out from reference TRBV5-1 and TRBJ2-1, the complete variable domain reads KAGVTQTPRYLIKTRGQQVTLSCSPISGHRSVSWYQQTPGQGLQFLFEYFSETQRNKGNFPGRFSGRQFSNSRSEMNVSTLELGDSALYLCASSSLAGDNEQFFGPGTRLTVL.

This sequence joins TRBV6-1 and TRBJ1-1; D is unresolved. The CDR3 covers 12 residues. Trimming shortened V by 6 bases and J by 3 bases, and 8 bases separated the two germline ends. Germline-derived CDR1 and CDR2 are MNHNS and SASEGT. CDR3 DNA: TGTGCCAGCAGGGCAGGCTACACTGAAGCTTTCTTT. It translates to CASRAGYTEAFF.

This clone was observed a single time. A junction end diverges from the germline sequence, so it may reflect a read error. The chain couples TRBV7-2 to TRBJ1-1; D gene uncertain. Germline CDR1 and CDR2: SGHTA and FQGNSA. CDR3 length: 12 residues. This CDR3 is CASSLASGPGEF. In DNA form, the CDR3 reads TGTGCCAGCAGCTTAGCTTCGGGTCCTGGAGAGTTT.

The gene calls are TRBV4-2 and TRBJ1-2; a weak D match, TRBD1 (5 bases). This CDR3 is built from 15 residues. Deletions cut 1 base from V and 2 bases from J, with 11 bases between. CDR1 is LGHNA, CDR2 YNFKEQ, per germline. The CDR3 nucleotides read TGTGCCAGCAGCCAAGCCTCGACAGAAAACTATGGCTACACCTTC. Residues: CASSQASTENYGYTF.

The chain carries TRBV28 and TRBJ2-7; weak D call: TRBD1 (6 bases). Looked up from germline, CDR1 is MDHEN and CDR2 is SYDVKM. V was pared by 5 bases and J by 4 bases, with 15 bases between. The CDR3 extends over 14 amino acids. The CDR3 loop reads CASSPWGRGYEQYF. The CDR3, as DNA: TGTGCCAGCAGTCCCTGGGGCAGGGGATACGAGCAGTACTTC.

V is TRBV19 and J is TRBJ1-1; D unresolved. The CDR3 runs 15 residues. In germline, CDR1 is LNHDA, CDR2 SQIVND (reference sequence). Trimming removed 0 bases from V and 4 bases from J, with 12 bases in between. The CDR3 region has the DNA TGTGCCAGTAGTATAGATGGTGGGCGGGCCACTGAAGCTTTCTTT. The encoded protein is CASSIDGGRATEAFF.